This T cell receptor beta chain derives from a study of CD8 T cell repertoires and HIV-1 epitope variants (dated by TCRdb to about 2020). About the full investigation: In separate culture wells, T cells were stimulated with each of twenty-five peptides that represented autologous and known Gag and Nef epitope variants. Three Gag epitope families and Nef HW9 and YT9 were included among the tested epitopes. Among the control conditions were a peptide pool of CMV, EBV and flu, the Ebola AY9 epitope serving as a negative control, and a well with no peptide. A total of over 65 T cell cultures were run, with each culture condition done in triplicate except for one peptide, which was done in duplicate. The cultures were grown for more than 9 days in IMDM with gentamicin, and half of the media was changed on days 3 and 7 with IL-2, IL-7 and IL-15 added. An aliquot of 1M T cells was saved as an uncultured baseline condition, separate from the approximately 75 T cell cultures. Using the EasySep Human T Cell Enrichment Kit, T cells were enriched and then co-cultured with an equal number of autologous T cell-negative cells acting as antigen-presenting cells.

The EasySep Human CD8+ T Cell Enrichment Kit was used on day 10 to isolate CD8+ T cells from every culture. The immunoSEQ platform was used to sequence TCR beta CDR3 regions at survey depth. The QIAamp DNA micro kit was used to extract genomic DNA from every cultured and uncultured CD8+ T cell population. Per the original workflow: Samples with under 5,000 productive reads were excluded, and this exclusion removed about 6% of the roughly 75 HIV peptide-stimulated cultures. Sequences were trimmed to CDR3 by a MANAFEST web app, and nonproductive sequences, CDR3s under 5 amino acids, and sequences not starting with C or ending with F/W were removed. Antigen-specific clonotypes had to expand in at least 2 of 3 replicates versus no-peptide control at FDR 0.01, only within one epitope family. A frequency at least fivefold higher than in wells stimulated with peptides from other epitope families was additionally required for specific clonotypes. Sourced from immuneACCESS, this table was stored by TCRdb with only in-frame sequences that have V and J called. A share of the clones is absent; for the studies checked, an unresolved V gene accounts for under half, and the remainder has no known explanation. V and J calls and clone size are as listed in that table; D and trimming were resolved from the DNA. Here the sample has 2,500 to 3,000 clones; approximately 66% occur a single time. The ten largest clones represent around two fifths of the sample.

To note about this clone: What this receptor recognizes is not known. No base qualities exist here, and no much larger clone lies one base off it.

On the study overall, not on this receptor specifically: About 5 clonotypes recognized the Nef KF9 family and one clonotype recognized the HW9 family, while no responses to the TAALDMSHF plasma variant were seen. About 10 antigen-specific TCR beta clonotypes were identified, of which roughly six appeared to be cross-reactive for autologous or known escape epitope variants. The assay identified only TCR beta chains and indicated proliferation to antigen, not T cell function or cytokine profile.

CDR1 and CDR2 are read off the germline V gene (reference sequence) as LNHDA and SQIVND. Trimming costs V 7 bases and J 5 bases, and their ends lie 29 bases apart. Including cysteine and phenylalanine, the CDR3 has 18 amino acids. The entry retains the CDR3 DNA only, 54 bases that are in frame from base 1. The chain was built from TRBV19 and TRBJ2-5; tentative D gene TRBD2, with 6 bases matching. This TCR came from a male donor with HIV. The sample taken for sequencing was cultured CD8+ T cells derived from PBMCs. In nucleotides, the sequence is TGTGCCAGTAACACGGGTCGTAGCGGAATAAGGAATTGGGAGACCCAGTACTTC. This encodes CASNTGRSGIRNWETQYF. Where the CDR3 stops, the reference TRBV19 and TRBJ2-5 genes take over; the full variable domain is DGGITQSPKYLFRKEGQNVTLSCEQNLNHDAMYWYRQDPGQGLRLIYYSQIVNDFQKGDIAEGYSVSREKKESFPLTVTSAQKNPTAFYLCASNTGRSGIRNWETQYFGPGTRLLVL.